This T cell receptor (beta chain) was sequenced for a study of shared T cell receptors in the human thymus. Sequencing used immunoSEQ multiplex PCR; TCRdb keeps in-frame clones, though not all of them. Here the sample spans 700,000 to 750,000 clones, roughly 85% being singletons. J lost 4 bases, V lost 5 bases, and 7 bases had no gene match. Germline V gene sequence: CDR1 MNHEY, CDR2 SMNVEV (reference sequence). The CDR3 consists of 15 residues. The sample was also reused in another study, on human thymus T cells.

This clonotype originated in a girl under three years old with a congenital heart defect. The sample was thymocytes. The chain is built from TRBV27 and TRBJ1-1, with 10 positions matching TRBD1. The CDR3 loop is CASSRDRGGGTEAFF. CDR3 coding DNA: TGTGCCAGCAGTCGGGACAGGGGAGGGGGCACTGAAGCTTTCTTT.